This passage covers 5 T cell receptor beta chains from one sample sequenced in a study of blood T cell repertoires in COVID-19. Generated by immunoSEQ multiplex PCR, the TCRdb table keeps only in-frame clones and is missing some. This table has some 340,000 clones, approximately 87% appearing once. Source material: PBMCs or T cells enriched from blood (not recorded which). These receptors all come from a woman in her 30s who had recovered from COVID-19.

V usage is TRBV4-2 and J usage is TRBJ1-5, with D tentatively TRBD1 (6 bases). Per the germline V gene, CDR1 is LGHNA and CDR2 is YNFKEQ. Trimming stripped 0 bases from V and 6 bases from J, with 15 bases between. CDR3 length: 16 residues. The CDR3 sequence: CASSQEGGGHGQPQHF. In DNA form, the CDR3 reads TGTGCCAGCAGCCAAGAAGGGGGGGGCCACGGTCAGCCCCAGCATTTT.

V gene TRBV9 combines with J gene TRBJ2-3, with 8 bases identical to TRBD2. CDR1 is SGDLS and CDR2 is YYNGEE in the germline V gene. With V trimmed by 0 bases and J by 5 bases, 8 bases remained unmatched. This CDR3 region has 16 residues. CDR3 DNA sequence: TGTGCCAGCAGCGTAGCTACGGGGGGGTCGTTAGATACGCAGTATTTT. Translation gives CASSVATGGSLDTQYF. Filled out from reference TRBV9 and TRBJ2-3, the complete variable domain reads DSGVTQTPKHLITATGQRVTLRCSPRSGDLSVYWYQQSLDQGLQFLIQYYNGEERAKGNILERFSAQQFPDLHSELNLSSLELGDSALYFCASSVATGGSLDTQYFGPGTRLTVL.

CDR3 DNA sequence: TGTGCCATCGGAGGGGACAGACATCAGCCCCAGCATTTT. Its protein product is CAIGGDRHQPQHF. The chain is built from TRBV24-1 and TRBJ1-5; 7 bases agree with TRBD1. The length of the CDR3 is 13 residues. V lost 11 bases, J lost 5 bases, and 8 bases stayed unmatched. Germline loops: CDR1 KGHDR, CDR2 SFDVKD.

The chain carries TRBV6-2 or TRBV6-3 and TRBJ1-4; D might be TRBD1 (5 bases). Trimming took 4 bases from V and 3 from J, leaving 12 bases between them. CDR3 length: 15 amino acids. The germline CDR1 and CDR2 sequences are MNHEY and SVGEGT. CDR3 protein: CASSSLQASNEKLFF. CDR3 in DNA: TGTGCCAGCAGTTCCTTACAGGCGTCTAATGAAAAACTGTTTTTT.

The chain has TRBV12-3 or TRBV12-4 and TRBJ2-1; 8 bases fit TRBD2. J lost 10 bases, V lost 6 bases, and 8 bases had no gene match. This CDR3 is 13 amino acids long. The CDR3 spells CASRSGGAAEQFF. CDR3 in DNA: TGTGCCAGCAGGTCCGGGGGGGCAGCCGAGCAGTTCTTC.